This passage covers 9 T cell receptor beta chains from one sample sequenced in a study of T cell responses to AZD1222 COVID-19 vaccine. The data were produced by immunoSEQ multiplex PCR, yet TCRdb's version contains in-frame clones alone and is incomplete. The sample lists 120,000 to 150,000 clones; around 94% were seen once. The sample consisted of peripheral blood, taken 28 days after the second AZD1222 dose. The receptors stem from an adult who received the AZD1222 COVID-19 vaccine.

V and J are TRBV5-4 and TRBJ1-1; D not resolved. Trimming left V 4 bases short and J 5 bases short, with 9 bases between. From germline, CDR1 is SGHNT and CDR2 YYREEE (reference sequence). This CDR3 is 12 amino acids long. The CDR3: CASSTKGTEAFF. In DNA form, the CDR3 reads TGTGCCAGCAGCACTAAGGGTACTGAAGCTTTCTTT.

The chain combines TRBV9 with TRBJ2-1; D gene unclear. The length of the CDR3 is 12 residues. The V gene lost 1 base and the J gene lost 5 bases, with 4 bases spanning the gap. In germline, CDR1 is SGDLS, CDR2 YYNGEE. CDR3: CASSVRDNEQFF. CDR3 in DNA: TGTGCCAGCAGCGTAAGGGACAATGAGCAGTTCTTC.

Here the CDR3 DNA reads TGTGCCAGCAGGGGACAGGATAATTCACCCCTCCACTTT. Its protein product is CASRGQDNSPLHF. The chain employs TRBV5-4 and TRBJ1-6, with TRBD1 identical over 8 bases. V was clipped by 5 bases and J by 5 bases; unmatched bases: 0. Germline V gene data show CDR1 as SGHNT and CDR2 as YYREEE (reference sequence). The CDR3 loop spans 13 amino acids.

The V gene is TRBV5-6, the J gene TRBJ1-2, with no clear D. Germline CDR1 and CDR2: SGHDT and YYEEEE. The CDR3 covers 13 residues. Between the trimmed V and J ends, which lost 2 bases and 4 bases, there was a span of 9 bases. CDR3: CASSLSGTYGYTF. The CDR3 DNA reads TGTGCCAGCAGCTTATCGGGTACCTATGGCTACACCTTC.

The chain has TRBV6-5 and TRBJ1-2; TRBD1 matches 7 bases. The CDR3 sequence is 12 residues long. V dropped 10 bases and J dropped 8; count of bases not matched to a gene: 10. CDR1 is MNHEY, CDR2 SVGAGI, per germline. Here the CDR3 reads CATTTGVRGYTF. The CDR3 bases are TGTGCCACTACAACAGGGGTAAGAGGCTACACCTTC.

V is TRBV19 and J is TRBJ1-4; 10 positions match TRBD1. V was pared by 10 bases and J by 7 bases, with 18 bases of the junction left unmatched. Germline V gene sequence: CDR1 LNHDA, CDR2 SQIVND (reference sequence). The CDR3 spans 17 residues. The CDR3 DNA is TGTGCCACCTCCCCGGGACAGGGGCCCTGGTTAGGTGAAAAACTGTTTTTT. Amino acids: CATSPGQGPWLGEKLFF.

CDR3 region: CSGGLYNEQFF. The CDR3 nucleotides are TGCAGCGGTGGACTTTACAATGAGCAGTTCTTC. The rearrangement links TRBV29-1 to TRBJ2-1, with D perhaps TRBD2 (5 bases). Trimming took 7 bases from V and 4 from J, leaving 8 bases between them. CDR1 SQVTM and CDR2 ANQGSEA come from the germline V gene. The CDR3 is 11 residues long.

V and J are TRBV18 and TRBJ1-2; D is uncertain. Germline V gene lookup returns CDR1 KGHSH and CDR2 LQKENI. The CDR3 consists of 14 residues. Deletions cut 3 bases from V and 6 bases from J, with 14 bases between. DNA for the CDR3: TGTGCCAGCTCACCCTATGTCTCAGGAGATGGCTACACCTTC. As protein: CASSPYVSGDGYTF. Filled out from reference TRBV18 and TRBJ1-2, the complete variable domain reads NAGVMQNPRHLVRRRGQEARLRCSPMKGHSHVYWYRQLPEEGLKFMVYLQKENIIDESGMPKERFSAEFPKEGPSILRIQQVVRGDSAAYFCASSPYVSGDGYTFGSGTRLTVV.

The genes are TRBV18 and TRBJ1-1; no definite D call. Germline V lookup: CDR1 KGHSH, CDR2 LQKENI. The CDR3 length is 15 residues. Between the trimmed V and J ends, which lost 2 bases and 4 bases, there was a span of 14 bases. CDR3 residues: CASSPGRDRGTEAFF. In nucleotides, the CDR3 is TGTGCCAGCTCACCAGGCCGGGATCGGGGCACTGAAGCTTTCTTT.